The clone carrying this TCR beta chain was seen more than once but under ten times. Its antigen remains unidentified. This sample was included in a study of T cell clonotyping in hematopoietic cell transplantation. Study-wide results and limits: No sorting was done, leaving CD4 and CD8 contributions mixed.

Germline V gene sequence: CDR1 GTSNPN, CDR2 SVGIG (reference sequence). J lost 5 bases, V lost 2 bases, and 6 bases had no gene match. The CDR3 has 15 amino acids. Sequenced by immunoSEQ multiplex PCR; TCRdb stores in-frame clones only, minus some. Counted here are approximately 10,000 clones, approximately 55% occurring once; the ten biggest clones make up 10% to 15%. Sequenced material: peripheral blood mononuclear cells, taken 100 days after allogeneic stem cell transplant. The chain is built from TRBV30 and TRBJ2-2; 9 positions match TRBD1. This receptor was identified in a female patient in her fifties who had an allogeneic stem cell transplant from an unrelated donor, so the T cells may come from the graft donor. Some clones in this sample may be carry-over from other donors' samples. Here the CDR3 DNA reads TGTGCCTGGAGTTCGACAGGGGGGATGACCGGGGAGCTGTTTTTT. Translation: CAWSSTGGMTGELFF.